A single sample gave rise to the 17 T cell receptor beta chains below, sequenced in a study of T-cell reconstitution after alpha-beta-depleted transplantation in children. A library of TCRbeta sequences, prepared with unique molecular identifiers, was generated. Via MiXCR, TCRdb re-called the PCR reads, giving one row per CDR3 protein. The profile shows around 500,000 distinct CDR3 sequences, more than 20% of them singletons. Material: PBMCs, mostly from graft donor cells, obtained 360 days after TCRalphabeta/CD19-depleted stem cell transplant. These receptor sequences come from a boy younger than two who had a stem cell transplant for acute myeloid leukemia, so the T cells may come from the graft donor.

V is TRBV10-3 and J is TRBJ2-5; TRBD2 might be the D (5 bases). Trimming cost V 6 bases and J 1 base, with 18 bases left between them. Per the germline V gene, CDR1 is ENHRY and CDR2 is SYGVKD. The CDR3 has 16 amino acids. CDR3 residues: CAISEQLGGGQETQYF. In DNA form, the CDR3 reads TGTGCCATCAGCGAACAACTAGGTGGAGGCCAAGAGACCCAGTACTTC.

The V and J genes are TRBV10-3 and TRBJ2-5; D gene uncertain. The CDR3 contains 13 residues. Germline loops: CDR1 ENHRY, CDR2 SYGVKD. The V end was cut by 8 bases, the J end by 3 bases, with 13 bases between. The CDR3 DNA reads as TGTGCCATCGCCCCCCGTTCAGAAGAGACCCAGTACTTC. It specifies CAIAPRSEETQYF.

The chain is built from TRBV6-6 and TRBJ2-3, with a possible D match to TRBD2 (5 bases). This CDR3 has 13 amino acids. Trimming cost V 8 bases and J 8 bases, with 17 bases left between them. CDR1 is MNHNY and CDR2 is SVGAGI in the germline V gene (reference sequence). Here the CDR3 reads CASLPRRAGTQYF. CDR3 DNA: TGTGCCAGCCTCCCCCGGCGGGCGGGTACGCAGTATTTT.

This clonotype was seen repeatedly, ten times or more. The V call is TRBV24-1, the J call TRBJ2-2; D gene ambiguous. The CDR3 consists of 13 residues. Trimming removed 4 bases at V and 5 bases at J, with 7 bases between. Germline V gene lookup returns CDR1 KGHDR and CDR2 SFDVKD. Here the CDR3 DNA reads TGTGCCACCAGTGACCATGGGACCGGGGAGCTGTTTTTT. Residues: CATSDHGTGELFF.

V gene TRBV5-1 combines with J gene TRBJ2-3, with 8 nucleotides matching TRBD2. CDR3 length: 20 residues. Germline lookup yields CDR1 SGHRS and CDR2 YFSETQ. After removal of 6 bases from V and 6 bases from J, the junction contained 27 bases not matched to a gene. The CDR3 loop is CASTLGRQRLEREYLDTQYF. The CDR3 coding sequence is TGCGCCAGCACGCTGGGCCGACAGCGCCTTGAGCGGGAGTACTTGGATACGCAGTATTTT.

In nucleotides, the CDR3 is TGTGCCAGCAGCCAAGATATCCAACTCTACGAGCAGTACTTC. Translated: CASSQDIQLYEQYF. The chain joins TRBV4-2 to TRBJ2-7; no clear D. Germline V gene lookup returns CDR1 LGHNA and CDR2 YNFKEQ. Trimming removed 0 bases at V and 3 bases at J, with 9 bases between. The CDR3 spans 14 residues.

This clonotype was seen many times. This chain joins TRBV28 and TRBJ2-1; TRBD2 matches at 8 bases. The V gene's germline CDR1 is MDHEN and CDR2 SYDVKM. V lost 10 bases to trimming and J lost 0 bases; unmatched junction nucleotides: 5. CDR3 length: 14 residues. CDR3 sequence reads: CATILAASYNEQFF. For the CDR3, the DNA is TGTGCCACCATACTAGCGGCCTCCTACAATGAGCAGTTCTTC.

This clonotype was detected only a few times. The rearrangement uses TRBV12-3 or TRBV12-4 and TRBJ2-7; the D gene is possibly TRBD2 (5 bases). Trimming took 3 bases from V and 4 from J, leaving 13 bases between them. This CDR3 is built from 14 residues. This chain's CDR3 is CASSFKGRRYEQYF. Here the CDR3 DNA reads TGTGCCAGCAGTTTTAAGGGCAGGAGGTACGAGCAGTACTTC.

This clonotype was observed a few times. The chain links TRBV18 to TRBJ2-7, with 12 bases matching TRBD2. The V and J ends lost 0 bases and 5 bases, in that order; junction bases with no gene match: 2. The V gene's germline CDR1 is KGHSH and CDR2 LQKENI. This CDR3 spans 15 amino acids. This CDR3 reads CASSPPLAGGHEQYF. For the CDR3, the DNA is TGTGCCAGCTCACCACCACTAGCGGGGGGACACGAGCAGTACTTC.

This clonotype was detected many times. Written as DNA, the CDR3 is TGCGCCAGCAGCCCCTGGGGCACTTCCTACGAGCAGTACTTC. The encoded protein is CASSPWGTSYEQYF. J is TRBJ2-7 and V is TRBV4-1, with a possible D match to TRBD1 (5 bases). Germline-derived CDR1 and CDR2 are MGHRA and YSYEKL. The ends were cut back, 4 bases at V and 1 base at J, with 11 bases in the middle. The CDR3 runs 14 residues.

J is TRBJ2-1 and V is TRBV20-1; possibly TRBD1 for D (6 bases). The CDR3 spans 15 residues. Trimming left V 5 bases short and J 6 bases short, with 20 bases between. Per the germline V gene, CDR1 is DFQATT and CDR2 is SNEGSKA (reference sequence). This CDR3 reads CSAYVGDTTRNEQFF. CDR3 in DNA: TGCAGTGCTTATGTCGGGGACACCACCCGCAATGAGCAGTTCTTC.

This clonotype has only a few counts. In nucleotides, the CDR3 is TGCAGTGCTGGACCTACACTAGCGGGGTTAAGCACAGATACGCAGTATTTT. As protein: CSAGPTLAGLSTDTQYF. The genes are TRBV20-1 and TRBJ2-3; 10 nucleotides align to TRBD2. Germline V lookup: CDR1 DFQATT, CDR2 SNEGSKA (reference sequence). The trim removed 5 bases at V and 0 bases at J, leaving 11 bases unmatched. This CDR3 has 17 amino acids.

V usage is TRBV18 and J usage is TRBJ2-1; TRBD1 aligns across 10 bases. The V and J ends lost 3 bases and 3 bases, in that order; junction bases with no gene match: 8. Germline CDR1 reads KGHSH; CDR2 reads LQKENI. The CDR3 loop spans 17 amino acids. DNA of the CDR3: TGTGCCAGCTCACCTACAGCGGGGACAGGGGTCTACAATGAGCAGTTCTTC. Translated, it gives CASSPTAGTGVYNEQFF.

This clonotype was seen a few times. This chain uses TRBV11-2 with TRBJ2-3; 8 nucleotides align to TRBD2. Germline CDR1 reads SGHAT; CDR2 reads FQNNGV. V dropped 2 bases and J dropped 2; count of bases not matched to a gene: 15. This CDR3 has 19 amino acids. The CDR3, as DNA: TGTGCCAGCAGCTTATTGAAGGCGGGGGGCTTCGCCCTCACAGATACGCAGTATTTT. Protein: CASSLLKAGGFALTDTQYF.

This clonotype appeared a few times. The V and J genes are TRBV12-3 or TRBV12-4 and TRBJ2-3; D gene uncertain. Trimming took off 2 bases at V and 7 bases at J, with 4 bases between the two ends. The CDR3 is 11 residues long. In nucleotides, the CDR3 is TGTGCCAGCAGTTTAATACATACGCAGTATTTT. This codes for CASSLIHTQYF.

This sequence joins TRBV24-1 and TRBJ2-1; 7 nucleotides match TRBD2. The CDR3 runs 16 residues. In germline, CDR1 is KGHDR, CDR2 SFDVKD. Trimming at V came to 4 bases and at J to 0 bases, leaving 5 bases not matched to a gene. The CDR3 here is CATSDLAASSYNEQFF. CDR3 coding DNA: TGTGCCACCAGTGACCTAGCGGCGAGCTCCTACAATGAGCAGTTCTTC.

Only a few counts were recorded for this clonotype. The chain joins TRBV27 to TRBJ2-5; the D is unclear. CDR1 and CDR2 from the germline V gene are MNHEY and SMNVEV (reference sequence). The CDR3 is 13 amino acids. V lost 3 bases, J lost 4 bases, and 9 bases lay in between. CDR3 nucleotides: TGTGCCAGCAGTTTTTTGGATGGAGAGACCCAGTACTTC. The encoded protein is CASSFLDGETQYF.